This TCR beta chain was identified in a study of T cell responses to AZD1222 COVID-19 vaccine. For this clone: Its antigen is still unknown.

General study results and limits: Among the donors, most were white British and more were female, and clonal diversity was possibly underestimated. Nearly half of spike-specific TCRs reportedly target unmutated variant regions.

The trim removed 0 bases at V and 6 bases at J, leaving 4 bases unmatched. CDR3 length: 16 residues. The germline gives CDR1 SNHLY, CDR2 FYNNEI. The data were produced by immunoSEQ multiplex PCR, yet TCRdb's version contains in-frame clones alone and is incomplete. Of 180,000 or so clones listed, about 92% were seen once; the top ten hold about 4%. This specimen was peripheral blood, taken on day 0 of AZD1222 vaccination. The receptor was isolated from an adult in good health. The V and J genes are TRBV2 and TRBJ1-6; 8 nucleotides match TRBD1. The chain's CDR3 is CASSEAQGASNSPLHF. Written as DNA, the CDR3 is TGTGCCAGCAGTGAAGCGCAGGGGGCGTCTAATTCACCCCTCCACTTT.